These 15 T cell receptor beta chains were all obtained from the same sample, sequenced in a study of blood T cell repertoires in COVID-19. Some clones are missing from TCRdb's copy, which holds only in-frame ones; the method was immunoSEQ multiplex PCR. The sample records under 250,000 clones, 84% being singletons. Sequencing was performed on peripheral blood. The source of these receptors is a woman aged 55-75 years with acute or convalescent COVID-19.

The chain recombines TRBV6-5 with TRBJ1-2; D is unclear. Trimming stripped 0 bases from V and 8 bases from J, with 16 bases between. The length of the CDR3 is 15 residues. Germline V lookup: CDR1 MNHEY, CDR2 SVGAGI. The CDR3 region has the DNA TGTGCCAGCAGTTACTCTCCCGAGGGCCTAGAGGGCTACACCTTC. Translating gives CASSYSPEGLEGYTF.

The V gene is TRBV29-1, the J gene TRBJ1-2, with TRBD1 as a possible D gene (6 bases). Germline V gene sequence: CDR1 SQVTM, CDR2 ANQGSEA. This CDR3 has 12 amino acids. V lost 3 bases to trimming and J lost 8 bases, with 13 bases between them. CDR3: CSVEGAPSGYTF. CDR3 bases: TGCAGCGTTGAGGGGGCGCCTAGCGGCTACACCTTC.

The chain is built from TRBV4-2 and TRBJ1-5; D is unclear. The length of the CDR3 is 15 residues. Germline V lookup: CDR1 LGHNA, CDR2 YNFKEQ. Trimming removed 0 bases at V and 6 bases at J, with 12 bases between. The CDR3 nucleotides read TGTGCCAGCAGCCAAGAATGGGGAGAGGGTCAGCCCCAGCATTTT. Encoded protein: CASSQEWGEGQPQHF.

The rearrangement links TRBV19 to TRBJ1-4; perhaps TRBD1 as D (6 bases). Germline CDR1 LNHDA, CDR2 SQIVND (reference sequence). CDR3 length equals 16 residues. V lost 4 bases and J 0 bases, leaving 12 bases between the germline ends. The CDR3 DNA is TGTGCCAGTAGTAATATCGGACAGTCAACTAATGAAAAACTGTTTTTT. Residues: CASSNIGQSTNEKLFF.

The chain couples TRBV7-6 to TRBJ2-1; weak D call: TRBD1 (6 bases). Looked up from germline, CDR1 is SGHVS and CDR2 is FNYEAQ. This CDR3 has 15 residues. Trimming took off 0 bases at V and 3 bases at J, with 9 bases between the two ends. The CDR3 loop reads CASSLATGNYNEQFF. The CDR3 DNA is TGTGCCAGCAGCTTAGCCACAGGGAACTACAATGAGCAGTTCTTC.

This sequence joins TRBV6-4 and TRBJ2-1; 13 bases fit TRBD2. Per the germline V gene, CDR1 is MRHNA and CDR2 is SNTAGT. The trim removed 7 bases at V and 6 bases at J, leaving 6 bases unmatched. This CDR3 is built from 15 residues. The CDR3 DNA is TGTGCCAGCAAGAGGACTAGCGGGGGACTCAATGAGCAGTTCTTC. Translated: CASKRTSGGLNEQFF.

This sequence joins TRBV11-2 and TRBJ1-4, with TRBD1 as a possible D gene (5 bases). The CDR3 consists of 13 residues. V dropped 1 base and J dropped 10 bases, with 10 bases sitting between them. The germline gives CDR1 SGHAT, CDR2 FQNNGV. The CDR3 nucleotides are TGTGCCAGCAGCTTAGGCAGGGATGGAAAACTGTTTTTT. Its protein product is CASSLGRDGKLFF.

This clone was seen more than once but under ten times. The CDR3 loop is CASSPGQGAGQPQHF. The CDR3 DNA reads TGTGCCAGCAGTCCGGGACAGGGGGCTGGTCAGCCCCAGCATTTT. The rearrangement links TRBV6-2 or TRBV6-3 to TRBJ1-5; 12 positions match TRBD1. Germline V gene data show CDR1 as MNHEY and CDR2 as SVGEGT. The trim removed 5 bases at V and 6 bases at J, leaving 5 bases unmatched. The CDR3 sequence is 15 residues long.

This chain connects TRBV11-2 to TRBJ2-2; the match to TRBD2 covers 8 bases. Trimming cost V 5 bases and J 7 bases; bases outside gene matches: 12. Looked up from germline, CDR1 is SGHAT and CDR2 is FQNNGV. The CDR3 length is 16 residues. The chain's CDR3 is CASSRSTGGAGGELFF. In nucleotides, the CDR3 is TGTGCCAGCAGCCGGTCGACCGGGGGGGCAGGCGGGGAGCTGTTTTTT.

The chain employs TRBV4-1 and TRBJ1-1; 7 positions match TRBD1. Germline CDR1 MGHRA, CDR2 YSYEKL. Unmatched junction bases numbered 7, after V lost 2 bases and J lost 4 bases. The CDR3 has 15 residues. CDR3: CASSQRQGLGTEAFF. DNA of the CDR3: TGCGCCAGCAGCCAAAGACAGGGTCTGGGCACTGAAGCTTTCTTT.

The rearrangement uses TRBV28 and TRBJ1-2; possibly TRBD1 for D (6 bases). The V end was cut by 2 bases, the J end by 8 bases, with 21 bases between. CDR3 length equals 16 residues. Germline CDR1 reads MDHEN; CDR2 reads SYDVKM. The CDR3 DNA sequence: TGTGCCAGCAGTTTAATGTCAGGTTGGGGGCGTGAGGGCTACACCTTC. Its protein product is CASSLMSGWGREGYTF.

This rearrangement joins TRBV19 to TRBJ1-5, with D perhaps TRBD1 (5 bases). The CDR3 is 15 residues long. V was trimmed by 3 bases and J by 3 bases, leaving 12 bases between them. Germline lookup yields CDR1 LNHDA and CDR2 SQIVND (reference sequence). The CDR3 nucleotides are TGTGCCAGTAGTATGGGGGGGACCCTCAATCAGCCCCAGCATTTT. Protein: CASSMGGTLNQPQHF. Full variable domain (missing parts from reference TRBV19 and TRBJ1-5): DGGITQSPKYLFRKEGQNVTLSCEQNLNHDAMYWYRQDPGQGLRLIYYSQIVNDFQKGDIAEGYSVSREKKESFPLTVTSAQKNPTAFYLCASSMGGTLNQPQHFGDGTRLSIL.

This rearrangement joins TRBV6-2 or TRBV6-3 to TRBJ2-7; weak D call: TRBD1 (6 bases). This CDR3 comprises 16 residues. The V gene's germline CDR1 is MNHEY and CDR2 SVGEGT. Deletions cut 4 bases from V and 0 bases from J, with 16 bases between. The CDR3 sequence is CASSFTPGQRSYEQYF. Here the CDR3 DNA reads TGTGCCAGCAGTTTTACTCCGGGACAACGCTCCTACGAGCAGTACTTC.

This clone has just one count. The chain links TRBV3-1 (or the pseudogene TRBV3-2) to TRBJ2-5; 12 positions agree with TRBD1. Germline CDR1 LGHDT, CDR2 YNNKEL (reference sequence). The CDR3 sequence is 15 residues long. After removal of 8 bases from V and 5 bases from J, the junction contained 9 bases not matched to a gene. Here the CDR3 reads CASRGQGAPWETQYF. DNA for the CDR3: TGTGCCAGCCGGGGACAGGGGGCTCCTTGGGAGACCCAGTACTTC.

This chain links TRBV7-9 with TRBJ1-1, with D unclear. Trimming removed 5 bases at V and 6 bases at J, with 13 bases between. This CDR3 spans 13 amino acids. Germline values: CDR1 SEHNR, CDR2 FQNEAQ (reference sequence). The CDR3 nucleotides read TGTGCCAGCAGCGGTGCGGGTTACGCTGAAGCTTTCTTT. Translated, it gives CASSGAGYAEAFF.